This T cell receptor beta chain was documented in a study of blood T cell repertoires in COVID-19. The wider study: Sources were T cells, B-cell-depleted T cells, or PBMCs; the material itself was cDNA or gDNA.

Authors' data handling: Estimation of nucleated cell counts relied on the amplification of reference gene primers. Assay used: immunoSEQ multiplex PCR; TCRdb lists only in-frame clones, some missing. V, J and clone size reflect that table, while D and trimming were determined from the DNA. The repertoire holds approximately 390,000 clones, with approximately 91% as singletons. Individuals drawn from approximately 26 US areas were about 18 to 89 years old. The study assigned cohorts using participant-reported clinical history. Germline CDR1 reads GTSNPN; CDR2 reads SVGIG (reference sequence). V was clipped by 0 bases and J by 6 bases, with 14 bases between them. This CDR3 is 14 amino acids long.

V gene TRBV30 combines with J gene TRBJ1-2, with unresolved D. The receptor was isolated from a middle-aged woman with acute COVID-19. Sample: PBMCs or T cells enriched from blood (not recorded which). The CDR3 nucleotides read TGTGCCTGGAGTGTCTTGGTTTCCGGGGATGGCTACACCTTC. This gives the protein CAWSVLVSGDGYTF. The full variable domain, its missing parts supplied by reference TRBV30 and TRBJ1-2, is SQTIHQWPATLVQPVGSPLSLECTVEGTSNPNLYWYRQAAGRGLQLLFYSVGIGQISSEVPQNLSASRPQDRQFILSSKKLLLSDSGFYLCAWSVLVSGDGYTFGSGTRLTVV.